The 4 T cell receptor beta chains below come from one sample, sequenced in a study of blood T cell repertoires in COVID-19. Data came from immunoSEQ multiplex PCR; TCRdb stores just in-frame clones and leaves some out. Seen here are some 320,000 clones, less than 85% observed once, and the top ten hold 1.5% to 2%. The specimen was PBMCs or T cells enriched from blood (not recorded which). These receptors originate from a woman under 40 who had been exposed to COVID-19.

This chain links TRBV6-1 with TRBJ2-7, with TRBD1 matching over 12 bases. Germline V CDR1 and CDR2: MNHNS, SASEGT. J lost 5 bases, V lost 3 bases, and 20 bases had no gene match. The CDR3 sequence is 20 residues long. The CDR3 DNA reads as TGTGCCAGCAGTGAGAAGGTCATTAAGACGCCGGGACAGGGGGCTAACGAGCAGTACTTC. This sequence encodes CASSEKVIKTPGQGANEQYF.

The J gene is TRBJ1-2, the V gene TRBV6-5; TRBD1 aligns across 8 bases. Trimming took 11 bases from V and 4 from J; bases not matched to a gene: 6. The CDR3 has 12 amino acids. CDR1 MNHEY and CDR2 SVGAGI come from the germline V gene. CDR3 region: CASQGQGYGYTF. The CDR3 bases are TGTGCCTCCCAAGGACAGGGCTATGGCTACACCTTC.

The chain is built from TRBV20-1 and TRBJ1-1; no clear D gene. CDR1 and CDR2 from the germline V gene are DFQATT and SNEGSKA (reference sequence). The CDR3 length is 14 residues. V lost 3 bases, J lost 3 bases, and 14 bases lay in between. The CDR3 spells CSASSRRRDTEAFF. For the CDR3, the DNA is TGCAGTGCTAGTTCGCGCCGTCGGGACACTGAAGCTTTCTTT.

The CDR3 reads CASSPWALNTEAFF. The CDR3, as DNA: TGTGCCAGCTCACCGTGGGCCTTGAACACTGAAGCTTTCTTT. The chain links TRBV18 to TRBJ1-1; D is unclear. Germline CDR1 reads KGHSH; CDR2 reads LQKENI. The V and J ends lost 3 bases and 0 bases respectively, with 8 bases between them. CDR3 length equals 14 residues.